This T cell receptor beta chain was observed in a study of blood T cell repertoires in COVID-19. On the study more broadly: Spain, Italy and the United States supplied samples that represented acute and convalescent COVID-19. Sources were T cells, B-cell-depleted T cells, or PBMCs; the material itself was cDNA or gDNA.

Authors' methods: How many nucleated cells were present was estimated from reference gene primer amplification. Data came from immunoSEQ multiplex PCR; TCRdb stores just in-frame clones and leaves some out. The D gene and trimming were derived from the DNA, and the V and J assignments and clone size from that table. The data hold 200,000 to 300,000 clones, with approximately 91% observed a single time. This receptor was identified in a woman aged 30 to 39 with acute or convalescent COVID-19. Sequences were obtained from peripheral blood.

As DNA, the CDR3 is TGCGCCAGCAGCCTCCGGCAGGCACAAGGCACAGATACGCAGTATTTT. This translates into CASSLRQAQGTDTQYF. The V gene is TRBV10-2, the J gene TRBJ2-3; D not certain. V lost 6 bases to trimming and J lost 1 base, with 17 bases between them. This CDR3 has 16 residues. Looked up from germline, CDR1 is WSHSY and CDR2 is SAAADI.